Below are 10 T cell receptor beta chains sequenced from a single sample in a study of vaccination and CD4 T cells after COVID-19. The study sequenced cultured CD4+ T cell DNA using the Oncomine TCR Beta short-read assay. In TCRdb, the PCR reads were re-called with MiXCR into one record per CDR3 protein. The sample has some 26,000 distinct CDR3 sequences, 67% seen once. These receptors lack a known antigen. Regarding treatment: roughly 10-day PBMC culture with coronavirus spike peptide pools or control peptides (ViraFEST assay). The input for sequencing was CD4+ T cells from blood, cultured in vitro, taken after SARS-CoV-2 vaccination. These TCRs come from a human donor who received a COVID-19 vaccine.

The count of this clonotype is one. CDR3 coding DNA: TGTGCCAGCAGCCGTTCTCGGGCGGACCAAGAGACCCAGTACTTC. It encodes CASSRSRADQETQYF. The chain is built from TRBV7-2 and TRBJ2-5; D remains unclear. Germline V gene lookup returns CDR1 SGHTA and CDR2 FQGNSA. The CDR3 is made up of 15 amino acids. The germline V and J ends were trimmed by 5 bases and 0 bases, with 13 bases remaining between them. The full variable domain, in which reference TRBV7-2 and TRBJ2-5 provide the parts outside the CDR3, is GAGVSQSPSNKVTEKGKDVELRCDPISGHTALYWYRQSLGQGLEFLIYFQGNSAPDKSGLPSDRFSAERTGGSVSTLTIQRTQQEDSAVYLCASSRSRADQETQYFGPGTRLLVL.

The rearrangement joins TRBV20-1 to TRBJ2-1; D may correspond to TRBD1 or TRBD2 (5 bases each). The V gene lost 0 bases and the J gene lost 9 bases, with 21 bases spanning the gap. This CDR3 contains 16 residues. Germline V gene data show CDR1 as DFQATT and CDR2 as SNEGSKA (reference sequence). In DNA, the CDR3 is TGCAGTGCTAGAGATGGTTCCGTGGCCGGGGCCGCTGAGCAGTTCTTC. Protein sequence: CSARDGSVAGAAEQFF.

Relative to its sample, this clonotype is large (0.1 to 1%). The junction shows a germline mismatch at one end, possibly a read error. CDR3 region: CTSSLAQSNEKLFF. The CDR3 DNA follows: TGCACCAGCAGTTTAGCACAGTCTAATGAAAAACTGTTTTTT. This chain joins TRBV27 and TRBJ1-4; unclear D gene. The germline V gene has CDR1 MNHEY and CDR2 SMNVEV (reference sequence). The CDR3 length is 14 residues.

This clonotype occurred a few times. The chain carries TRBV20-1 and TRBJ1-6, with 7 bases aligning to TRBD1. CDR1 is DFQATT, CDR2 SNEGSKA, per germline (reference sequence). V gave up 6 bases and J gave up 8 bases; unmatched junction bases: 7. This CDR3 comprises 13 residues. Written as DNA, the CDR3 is TGCAGTGCCGACAGGGTCGAGCATTCACCCCTCCACTTT. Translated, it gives CSADRVEHSPLHF.

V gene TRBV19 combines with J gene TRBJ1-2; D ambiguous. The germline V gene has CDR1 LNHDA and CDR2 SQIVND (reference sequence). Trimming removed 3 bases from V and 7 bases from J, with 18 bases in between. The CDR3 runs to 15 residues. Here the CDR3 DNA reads TGTGCCAGTAGTATTTTTGGTAGGGAAGGAGGTGGCTACACCTTC. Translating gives CASSIFGREGGGYTF.

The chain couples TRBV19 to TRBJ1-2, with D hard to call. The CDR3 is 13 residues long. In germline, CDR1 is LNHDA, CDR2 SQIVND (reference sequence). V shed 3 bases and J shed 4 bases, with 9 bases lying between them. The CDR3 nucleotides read TGTGCCAGTAGTATCTCCGCGATCTATGGCTACACCTTC. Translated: CASSISAIYGYTF.

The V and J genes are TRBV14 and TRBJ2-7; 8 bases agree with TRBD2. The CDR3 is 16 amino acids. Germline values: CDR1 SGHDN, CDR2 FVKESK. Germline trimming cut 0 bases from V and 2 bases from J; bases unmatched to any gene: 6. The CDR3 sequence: CASSQDRGAGAYEQYF. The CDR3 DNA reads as TGTGCCAGCAGCCAAGATAGAGGAGCGGGGGCCTACGAGCAGTACTTC.

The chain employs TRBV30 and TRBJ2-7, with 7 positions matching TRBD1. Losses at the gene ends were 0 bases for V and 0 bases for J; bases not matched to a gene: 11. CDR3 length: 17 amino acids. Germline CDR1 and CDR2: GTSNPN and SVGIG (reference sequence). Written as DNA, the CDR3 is TGTGCCTGGAGTGTGGGTTTCTTGGGGGACAGCTCCTACGAGCAGTACTTC. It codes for CAWSVGFLGDSSYEQYF.

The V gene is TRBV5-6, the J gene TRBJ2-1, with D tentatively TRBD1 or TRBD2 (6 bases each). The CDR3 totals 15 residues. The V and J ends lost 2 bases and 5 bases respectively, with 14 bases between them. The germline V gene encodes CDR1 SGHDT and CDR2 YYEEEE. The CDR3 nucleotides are TGTGCCAGCAGCTTTTTCGGGGGCCGAAACAATGAGCAGTTCTTC. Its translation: CASSFFGGRNNEQFF.

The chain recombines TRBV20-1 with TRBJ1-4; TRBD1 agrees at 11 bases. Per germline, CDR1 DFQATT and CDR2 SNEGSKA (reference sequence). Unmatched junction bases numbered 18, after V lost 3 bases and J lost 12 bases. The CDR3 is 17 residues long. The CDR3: CSARVLGQGGGEGELFF. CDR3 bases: TGCAGTGCTAGGGTTCTGGGACAGGGGGGGGGAGAGGGGGAACTGTTTTTT.